This T cell receptor beta chain was recorded in a study of blood T cell repertoires in COVID-19. Study summary: In each case, the material was cDNA or gDNA derived from T cells, B-cell-depleted T cells, or PBMCs.

TCRdb's copy holds only in-frame clones and misses some; the assay was immunoSEQ multiplex PCR. Among 250,000 or so clones listed, approximately 89% were seen once. From germline, CDR1 is KGHSH and CDR2 LQKENI. The CDR3 is 14 amino acids. Trimming took 6 bases from V and 1 from J, leaving 10 bases between them. Specimen: PBMCs or T cells enriched from blood (not recorded which). The source of this sequence is a woman aged 40 to 50 with acute COVID-19. The chain links TRBV18 to TRBJ2-1; maybe TRBD2 (5 bases). The CDR3 sequence: CASSSAKSYNEQFF. Here the CDR3 DNA reads TGTGCCAGCTCTAGCGCGAAATCCTACAATGAGCAGTTCTTC. The variable domain in full, with the rest retrieved from reference TRBV18 and TRBJ2-1, is NAGVMQNPRHLVRRRGQEARLRCSPMKGHSHVYWYRQLPEEGLKFMVYLQKENIIDESGMPKERFSAEFPKEGPSILRIQQVVRGDSAAYFCASSSAKSYNEQFFGPGTRLTVL.